What follows are 28 T cell receptor beta chains derived from one specimen sequenced in a study of blood T cell repertoires in COVID-19. Here immunoSEQ multiplex PCR was the method, and the copy in TCRdb shows in-frame clones only, minus some. The data hold 300,000 to 350,000 clones, with less than 90% observed a single time. Sequencing was carried out using PBMCs or T cells enriched from blood (not recorded which). The source of these receptors is a woman aged 25-40 years who had recovered from COVID-19.

V and J are TRBV6-2 or TRBV6-3 and TRBJ2-5; 8 positions agree with TRBD2. V shed 5 bases, J shed 6 bases, and the junction held 2 bases outside the gene matches. Germline V lookup: CDR1 MNHEY, CDR2 SVGEGT. This CDR3 region has 12 residues. Written as DNA, the CDR3 is TGTGCCAGCAGTAGCGGGGGAAAGACCCAGTACTTC. As protein: CASSSGGKTQYF.

This clone was detected once. The chain combines TRBV3-1 (or the pseudogene TRBV3-2) with TRBJ1-6; the match to TRBD1 covers 7 bases. Per the germline V gene, CDR1 is LGHDT and CDR2 is YNNKEL (reference sequence). The CDR3 covers 15 residues. V shed 2 bases, J shed 4 bases, and the junction held 2 bases outside the gene matches. CDR3 DNA: TGTGCCAGCAGCCAAATGACAGGGTATAATTCACCCCTCCACTTT. This gives the protein CASSQMTGYNSPLHF.

The rearrangement joins TRBV5-6 to TRBJ1-1; tentatively, D is TRBD1 (5 bases). CDR3 length: 15 amino acids. From germline, CDR1 is SGHDT and CDR2 YYEEEE. V was pared by 2 bases and J by 5 bases, with 16 bases between. The CDR3 protein is CASSFWGVSWTEAFF. DNA for the CDR3: TGTGCCAGCAGCTTCTGGGGGGTAAGTTGGACTGAAGCTTTCTTT. The whole variable domain, filled in from reference TRBV5-6 and TRBJ1-1, reads DAGVTQSPTHLIKTRGQQVTLRCSPKSGHDTVSWYQQALGQGPQFIFQYYEEEERQRGNFPDRFSGHQFPNYSSELNVNALLLGDSALYLCASSFWGVSWTEAFFGQGTRLTVV.

A remark on this clone: This sample also contains other DNA sequences that code for the same CDR3. The chain is built from TRBV27 and TRBJ1-5; 12 nucleotides align to TRBD1. Trimming took 6 bases from V and 6 from J; bases not matched to a gene: 6. CDR1 and CDR2 from the germline V gene are MNHEY and SMNVEV (reference sequence). This CDR3 has 15 residues. The CDR3 loop is CASSSGTGGGQPQHF. The CDR3 DNA reads TGTGCCAGCAGCTCGGGGACAGGGGGCGGTCAGCCCCAGCATTTT.

This chain uses TRBV11-3 with TRBJ2-2, with TRBD2 identical over 15 bases. CDR3 length equals 15 residues. Per germline, CDR1 SGHNT and CDR2 YENEEA. The junction had 1 base not matched to a gene; V was cut back by 5 bases and J by 6 bases. CDR3: CASSRTSGGAGELFF. The CDR3 bases are TGTGCCAGCAGCCGGACTAGCGGGGGGGCCGGGGAGCTGTTTTTT.

The chain recombines TRBV20-1 with TRBJ2-5; a possible D gene is TRBD2 (5 bases). With 3 bases removed from V and 5 bases from J, the gap between germline ends came to 16 bases. CDR3 length: 14 residues. Germline assignment: CDR1 DFQATT and CDR2 SNEGSKA (reference sequence). For the CDR3, the DNA is TGCAGTGCTAGTCATTACGAGGGCGAGGAGACCCAGTACTTC. The encoded protein is CSASHYEGEETQYF.

The chain combines TRBV27 with TRBJ2-1, with D tentatively TRBD2 (6 bases). Germline V gene lookup returns CDR1 MNHEY and CDR2 SMNVEV (reference sequence). With 4 bases removed from V and 3 bases from J, the gap between germline ends came to 16 bases. The CDR3 consists of 16 residues. The DNA of the CDR3 is TGTGCCAGCAGTTATACCGGGACTGGCAACTACAATGAGCAGTTCTTC. Translation gives CASSYTGTGNYNEQFF.

The V gene is TRBV30, the J gene TRBJ1-1; D is unclear. This CDR3 has 12 amino acids. V shed 3 bases and J shed 0 bases, with 5 bases lying between them. The germline CDR1 and CDR2 sequences are GTSNPN and SVGIG (reference sequence). The CDR3 coding sequence is TGTGCCTGGAGCAGGTTGAACACTGAAGCTTTCTTT. Translated: CAWSRLNTEAFF. The variable domain in full, with the rest retrieved from reference TRBV30 and TRBJ1-1, is SQTIHQWPATLVQPVGSPLSLECTVEGTSNPNLYWYRQAAGRGLQLLFYSVGIGQISSEVPQNLSASRPQDRQFILSSKKLLLSDSGFYLCAWSRLNTEAFFGQGTRLTVV.

This rearrangement joins TRBV5-1 to TRBJ2-2; D not resolved. Looked up from germline, CDR1 is SGHRS and CDR2 is YFSETQ. Deletions cut 0 bases from V and 1 base from J, with 4 bases between. CDR3 length: 14 residues. The CDR3 sequence is CASSLDGNTGELFF. CDR3 bases: TGCGCCAGCAGCTTGGACGGGAACACCGGGGAGCTGTTTTTT. The whole variable domain, remainder taken from reference TRBV5-1 and TRBJ2-2, is KAGVTQTPRYLIKTRGQQVTLSCSPISGHRSVSWYQQTPGQGLQFLFEYFSETQRNKGNFPGRFSGRQFSNSRSEMNVSTLELGDSALYLCASSLDGNTGELFFGEGSRLTVL.

The chain uses TRBV5-4 and TRBJ2-3; D remains unclear. The CDR3 is made up of 13 amino acids. From germline, CDR1 is SGHNT and CDR2 YYREEE (reference sequence). Trimming stripped 5 bases from V and 6 bases from J, with 13 bases between. CDR3 region: CASSGTKEDTQYF. CDR3 bases: TGTGCCAGCAGTGGCACAAAGGAGGATACGCAGTATTTT.

The chain recombines TRBV5-1 with TRBJ2-1, with a tentative D call TRBD1 (5 bases). V was clipped by 0 bases and J by 8 bases, with 15 bases between them. Germline V gene data show CDR1 as SGHRS and CDR2 as YFSETQ. The CDR3 covers 15 residues. CDR3 region: CASSLGGHIADEQFF. In nucleotides, the CDR3 is TGCGCCAGCAGCTTGGGCGGACACATCGCAGATGAGCAGTTCTTC. Based on the CDR3 plus reference TRBV5-1 and TRBJ2-1, the full variable domain is KAGVTQTPRYLIKTRGQQVTLSCSPISGHRSVSWYQQTPGQGLQFLFEYFSETQRNKGNFPGRFSGRQFSNSRSEMNVSTLELGDSALYLCASSLGGHIADEQFFGPGTRLTVL.

The chain links TRBV28 to TRBJ2-7; D may be TRBD1 (6 bases). The ends were cut back, 6 bases at V and 2 bases at J, with 23 bases in the middle. The CDR3 covers 17 residues. Germline V CDR1 and CDR2: MDHEN, SYDVKM. CDR3 coding DNA: TGTGCCAGCAGCTCGATTCAGACGGACAGCCGCCCCTACGAGCAGTACTTC. Translation: CASSSIQTDSRPYEQYF. The whole variable domain, remainder taken from reference TRBV28 and TRBJ2-7, is DVKVTQSSRYLVKRTGEKVFLECVQDMDHENMFWYRQDPGLGLRLIYFSYDVKMKEKGDIPEGYSVSREKKERFSLILESASTNQTSMYLCASSSIQTDSRPYEQYFGPGTRLTVT.

This chain links TRBV5-4 with TRBJ2-3; 12 bases match TRBD1. V shed 4 bases, J shed 4 bases, and the junction held 7 bases outside the gene matches. Germline values: CDR1 SGHNT, CDR2 YYREEE (reference sequence). The CDR3 consists of 16 residues. Written as DNA, the CDR3 is TGTGCCAGCAGCCTGGGACAGGGGGCGACGCCAGATACGCAGTATTTT. It specifies CASSLGQGATPDTQYF.

On this clone: Other nucleotide sequences in the sample specify the same CDR3. The chain combines TRBV28 with TRBJ2-7; the D gene is possibly TRBD2 (5 bases). Germline V gene sequence: CDR1 MDHEN, CDR2 SYDVKM. With 2 bases removed from V and 2 bases from J, the gap between germline ends came to 10 bases. The CDR3 totals 14 residues. In DNA, the CDR3 is TGTGCCAGCAGTTTACCCGGGAAGACCTACGAGCAGTACTTC. It is translated as CASSLPGKTYEQYF.

Here the CDR3 DNA reads TGTGCCAGCAGTTACGCCGGGACAGGGGGCTACGAGCAGTACTTC. Its protein product is CASSYAGTGGYEQYF. V and J are TRBV6-2 or TRBV6-3 and TRBJ2-7, with TRBD1 matching over 11 bases. The ends lost 2 bases at V and 3 bases at J; junction bases unmatched: 3. CDR3 size: 15 residues. From germline, CDR1 is MNHEY and CDR2 SVGEGT.

In its sample, this clone was seen a few times. The rearrangement links TRBV29-1 to TRBJ2-7; D unresolved. CDR1 and CDR2 (germline): SQVTM, ANQGSEA. The CDR3 sequence is 11 residues long. V dropped 8 bases and J dropped 5 bases, with 13 bases sitting between them. The CDR3 loop reads CSRWALDEQYF. CDR3 nucleotides: TGCAGCCGATGGGCCCTGGACGAGCAGTACTTC.

The V gene is TRBV6-5, the J gene TRBJ2-3, with TRBD1 matching over 7 bases. Germline V CDR1 and CDR2: MNHEY, SVGAGI. CDR3 length: 13 amino acids. Trimming took 7 bases from V and 6 from J; bases not matched to a gene: 7. The CDR3 DNA is TGTGCCAGCAATCGACAGGGTGGGGATACGCAGTATTTT. Translating it yields CASNRQGGDTQYF.

In regard to this clone: Other DNA sequences of this sample code for an identical CDR3. The V and J genes are TRBV12-3 or TRBV12-4 and TRBJ2-7; D gene uncertain. This CDR3 is built from 13 residues. Trimming shortened V by 1 base and J by 1 base, and 5 bases separated the two germline ends. CDR3 protein: CASSLDSSYEQYF. CDR3 DNA: TGTGCCAGCAGTTTAGACTCTTCCTACGAGCAGTACTTC.

The chain recombines TRBV6-5 with TRBJ2-1; D is possibly TRBD1 (6 bases). The CDR3 consists of 15 residues. Germline-derived CDR1 and CDR2 are MNHEY and SVGAGI. V lost 4 bases, J lost 10 bases, and 20 bases lay in between. The CDR3 nucleotides are TGTGCCAGCAGTTCGGTGTTCAGGGGCGCCGAGGAGCAGTTCTTC. Its protein is CASSSVFRGAEEQFF.

The chain employs TRBV28 and TRBJ1-4; D remains unclear. Trimming removed 6 bases at V and 0 bases at J, with 8 bases between. The CDR3 has 14 amino acids. The germline V gene has CDR1 MDHEN and CDR2 SYDVKM. CDR3 amino acids: CASSRQATNEKLFF. In DNA form, the CDR3 reads TGTGCCAGCAGCAGACAAGCAACTAATGAAAAACTGTTTTTT.

This sequence joins TRBV6-5 and TRBJ1-6; 10 nucleotides agree with TRBD1. This CDR3 is built from 15 residues. Germline lookup yields CDR1 MNHEY and CDR2 SVGAGI. J gave up 7 bases and V 6 bases, and 6 bases lay outside the gene matches. The CDR3 protein is CASRPGQGINSPLHF. For the CDR3, the DNA is TGTGCCAGCAGACCGGGACAGGGGATCAATTCACCCCTCCACTTT.

This sequence joins TRBV19 and TRBJ1-6, with 9 bases that match TRBD1. V dropped 3 bases and J dropped 7; count of bases not matched to a gene: 4. Germline V gene lookup returns CDR1 LNHDA and CDR2 SQIVND (reference sequence). The CDR3 spans 15 residues. The CDR3 coding sequence is TGTGCCAGTAGTATCGAAGGGACAGGGAATTCACCCCTCCACTTT. Its protein product is CASSIEGTGNSPLHF.

The gene calls are TRBV28 and TRBJ1-2; the match to TRBD1 covers 7 bases. The CDR3 sequence is 13 residues long. Germline loops: CDR1 MDHEN, CDR2 SYDVKM. V dropped 8 bases and J dropped 2; count of bases not matched to a gene: 5. The CDR3 loop is CASDRTGNYGYTF. The CDR3 DNA is TGTGCCAGCGATCGGACAGGAAACTATGGCTACACCTTC.

The rearrangement joins TRBV4-1 to TRBJ2-1, with TRBD2 matching over 12 bases. The germline gives CDR1 MGHRA, CDR2 YSYEKL. The CDR3 is 16 residues long. Trimming took 4 bases from V and 6 from J; bases not matched to a gene: 7. Here the CDR3 reads CASSPLGTSGFNEQFF. CDR3 nucleotide sequence: TGCGCCAGCAGCCCATTGGGGACTAGCGGGTTCAATGAGCAGTTCTTC.

V is TRBV12-2 and J is TRBJ2-3; the table assigns TRBD2, which was not confirmed against the DNA. TRBV12-2 is assigned pseudogene status. The CDR3 covers 16 residues. The CDR3: CASRLAATRITDTQYF. The CDR3 DNA follows: TGTGCAAGTCGCTTAGCCGCGACTAGAATCACAGATACGCAGTATTTT.

The CDR3: CASSKTGQANTEAFF. The CDR3 nucleotides read TGTGCCAGCAGCAAAACTGGACAGGCTAACACTGAAGCTTTCTTT. This chain connects TRBV7-9 to TRBJ1-1, with 7 bases lining up with TRBD1. The CDR3 sequence is 15 residues long. V shed 5 bases, J shed 2 bases, and the junction held 8 bases outside the gene matches. Germline loops: CDR1 SEHNR, CDR2 FQNEAQ (reference sequence).

V gene TRBV13 combines with J gene TRBJ2-1, with D possibly TRBD1 on 5 matching bases. Germline V gives CDR1 PRHDT, CDR2 FYEKMQ (reference sequence). V lost 0 bases, J lost 8 bases, and 14 bases lay in between. This CDR3 has 15 amino acids. CDR3 residues: CASSLGQAPTDEQFF. The CDR3 coding sequence is TGTGCCAGCAGCTTAGGACAGGCTCCTACGGATGAGCAGTTCTTC.

This rearrangement joins TRBV27 to TRBJ2-3; 8 bases agree with TRBD2. V trimming: 6 bases; J trimming: 14 bases; junction bases outside the gene matches: 16. The CDR3 has 14 residues. Germline assignment: CDR1 MNHEY and CDR2 SMNVEV (reference sequence). In DNA form, the CDR3 reads TGTGCCAGCAGCACTAGGGCGGAGCGGGGGAATCCGTATTTT. The encoded protein is CASSTRAERGNPYF.